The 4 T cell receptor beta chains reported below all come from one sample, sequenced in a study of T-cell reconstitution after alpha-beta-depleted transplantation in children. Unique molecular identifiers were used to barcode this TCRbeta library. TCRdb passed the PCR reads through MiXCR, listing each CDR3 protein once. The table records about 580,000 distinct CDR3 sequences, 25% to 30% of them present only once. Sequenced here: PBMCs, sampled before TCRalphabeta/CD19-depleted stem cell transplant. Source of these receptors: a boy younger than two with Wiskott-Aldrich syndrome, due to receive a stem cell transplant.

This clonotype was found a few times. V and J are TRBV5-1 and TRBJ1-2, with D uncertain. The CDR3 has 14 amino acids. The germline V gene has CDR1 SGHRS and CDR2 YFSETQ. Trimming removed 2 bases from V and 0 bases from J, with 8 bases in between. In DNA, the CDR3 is TGCGCCAGCAGCTTCGGCGAGCCTAACTATGGCTACACCTTC. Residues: CASSFGEPNYGYTF.

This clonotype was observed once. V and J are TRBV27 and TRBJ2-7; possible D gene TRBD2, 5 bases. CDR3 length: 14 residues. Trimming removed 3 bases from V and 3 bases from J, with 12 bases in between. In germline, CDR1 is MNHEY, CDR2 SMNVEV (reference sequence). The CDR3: CASSFGVGYYEQYF. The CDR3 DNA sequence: TGTGCCAGCAGTTTCGGGGTAGGGTACTACGAGCAGTACTTC.

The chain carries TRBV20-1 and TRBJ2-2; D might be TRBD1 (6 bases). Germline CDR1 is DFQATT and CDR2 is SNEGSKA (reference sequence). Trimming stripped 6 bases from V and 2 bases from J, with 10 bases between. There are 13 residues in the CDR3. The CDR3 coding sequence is TGCAGTGCCACCGGGACAAACACCGGGGAGCTGTTTTTT. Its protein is CSATGTNTGELFF.

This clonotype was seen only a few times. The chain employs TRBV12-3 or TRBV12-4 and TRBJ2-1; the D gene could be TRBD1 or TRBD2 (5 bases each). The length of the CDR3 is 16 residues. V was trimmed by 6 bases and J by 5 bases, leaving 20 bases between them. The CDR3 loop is CASSLTRGGVHNEQFF. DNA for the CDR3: TGTGCCAGCAGCCTAACTAGGGGTGGGGTCCACAATGAGCAGTTCTTC.